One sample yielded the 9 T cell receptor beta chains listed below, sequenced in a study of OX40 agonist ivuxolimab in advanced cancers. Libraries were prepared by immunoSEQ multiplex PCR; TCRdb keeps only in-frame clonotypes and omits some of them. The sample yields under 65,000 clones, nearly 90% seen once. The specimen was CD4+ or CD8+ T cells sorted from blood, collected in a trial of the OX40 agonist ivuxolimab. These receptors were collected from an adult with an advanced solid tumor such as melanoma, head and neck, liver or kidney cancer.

This chain's CDR3 is CASSVDAGNTEAFF. The CDR3 DNA reads as TGTGCCAGCAGCGTAGACGCGGGGAACACTGAAGCTTTCTTT. The rearrangement links TRBV9 to TRBJ1-1; D unclear. Germline V gene data show CDR1 as SGDLS and CDR2 as YYNGEE. This CDR3 is built from 14 residues. The germline V and J ends were trimmed by 0 bases and 1 base, with 7 bases remaining between them.

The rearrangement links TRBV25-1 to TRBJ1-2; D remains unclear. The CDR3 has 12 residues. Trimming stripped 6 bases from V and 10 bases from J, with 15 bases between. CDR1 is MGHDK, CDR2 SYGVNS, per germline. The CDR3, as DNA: TGTGCCAGCAGCCCGATCTCCAACGTCTACACCTTC. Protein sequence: CASSPISNVYTF.

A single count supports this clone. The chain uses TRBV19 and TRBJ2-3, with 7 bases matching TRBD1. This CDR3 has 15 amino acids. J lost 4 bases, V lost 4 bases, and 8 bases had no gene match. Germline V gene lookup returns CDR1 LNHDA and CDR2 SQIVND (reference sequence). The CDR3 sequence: CASSTWDSESDTQYF. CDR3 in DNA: TGTGCCAGTAGTACCTGGGACAGTGAATCAGATACGCAGTATTTT.

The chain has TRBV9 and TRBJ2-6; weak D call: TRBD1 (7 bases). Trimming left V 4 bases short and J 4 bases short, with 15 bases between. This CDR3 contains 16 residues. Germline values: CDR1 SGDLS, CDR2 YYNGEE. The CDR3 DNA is TGTGCCAGCAGCCCTTCAGGGGGAGGCGGGGCCAACGTCCTGACTTTC. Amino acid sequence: CASSPSGGGGANVLTF.

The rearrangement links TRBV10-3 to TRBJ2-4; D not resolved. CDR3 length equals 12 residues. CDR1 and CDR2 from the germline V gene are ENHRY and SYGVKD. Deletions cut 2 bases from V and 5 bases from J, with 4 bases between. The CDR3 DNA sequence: TGTGCCATCAGTGAGAAGGAAAACATTCAGTACTTC. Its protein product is CAISEKENIQYF.

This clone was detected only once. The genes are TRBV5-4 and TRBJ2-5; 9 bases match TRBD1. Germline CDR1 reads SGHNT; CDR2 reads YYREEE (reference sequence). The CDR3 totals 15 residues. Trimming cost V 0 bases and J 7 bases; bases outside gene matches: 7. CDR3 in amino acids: CASSLAGQGSGTQYF. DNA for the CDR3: TGTGCCAGCAGCTTGGCCGGACAGGGGTCGGGGACCCAGTACTTC.

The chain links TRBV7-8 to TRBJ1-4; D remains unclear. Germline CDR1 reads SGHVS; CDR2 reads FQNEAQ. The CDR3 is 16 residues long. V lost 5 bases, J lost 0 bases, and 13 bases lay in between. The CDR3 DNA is TGTGCCAGCAGCCTCCGCCCTTTAGCAACTAATGAAAAACTGTTTTTT. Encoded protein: CASSLRPLATNEKLFF.

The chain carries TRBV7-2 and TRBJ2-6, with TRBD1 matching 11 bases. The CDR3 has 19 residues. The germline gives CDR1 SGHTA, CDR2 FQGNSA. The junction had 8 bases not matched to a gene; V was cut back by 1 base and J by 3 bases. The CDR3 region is CASSLGWDRGDFGANVLTF. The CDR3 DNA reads TGTGCCAGCAGCTTAGGATGGGACAGGGGGGACTTTGGGGCCAACGTCCTGACTTTC.

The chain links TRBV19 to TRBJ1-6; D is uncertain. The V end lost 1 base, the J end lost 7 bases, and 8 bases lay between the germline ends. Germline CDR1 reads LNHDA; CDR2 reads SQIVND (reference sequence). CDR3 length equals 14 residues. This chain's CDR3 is CASSIGRVNSPLHF. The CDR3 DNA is TGTGCCAGTAGTATAGGGAGGGTAAATTCACCCCTCCACTTT.